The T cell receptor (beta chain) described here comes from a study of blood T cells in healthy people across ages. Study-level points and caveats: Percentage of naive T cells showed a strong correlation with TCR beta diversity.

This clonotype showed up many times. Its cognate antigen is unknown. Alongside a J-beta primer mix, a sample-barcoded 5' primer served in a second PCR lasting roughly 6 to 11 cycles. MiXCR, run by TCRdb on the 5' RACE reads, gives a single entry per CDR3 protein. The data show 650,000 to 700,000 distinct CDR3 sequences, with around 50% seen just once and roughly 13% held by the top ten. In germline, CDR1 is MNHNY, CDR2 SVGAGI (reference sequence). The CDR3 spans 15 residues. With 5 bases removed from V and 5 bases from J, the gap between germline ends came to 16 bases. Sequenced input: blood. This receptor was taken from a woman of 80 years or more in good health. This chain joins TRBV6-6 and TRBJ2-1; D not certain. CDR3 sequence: CASSPPPSPNNEQFF. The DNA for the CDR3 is TGTGCCAGCAGTCCCCCTCCTAGTCCCAACAATGAGCAGTTCTTC.